These T cell receptor beta chains were read from a single sample in a study of cytomegalovirus exposure and HLA in healthy donors. Generated by immunoSEQ multiplex PCR, the TCRdb table keeps only in-frame clones and is missing some. Here the sample spans 90,000 to 110,000 clones, 65% to 85% being singletons. Sequences were obtained from PBMCs. Receptors were obtained from a man aged 18 to 35 in good health and CMV-seronegative. CDR3s include the opening cysteine and the closing phenylalanine or tryptophan. D genes are given only for firm matches. For some rows the clone size is stated as once, few or many, or as a class when expanded; others skip it.

abundance	v_gene	j_gene	d_gene	CDR3aa	CDR3nt
-	TRBV6-5	TRBJ1-2	TRBD1	CASNGQGHYGYTF	TGTGCCAGCAACGGACAGGGGCACTATGGCTACACCTTC
-	TRBV5-1	TRBJ2-3	-	CASTSRRDNTDTQYF	TGCGCCAGCACCTCTCGGCGGGATAACACAGATACGCAGTATTTT
few	TRBV5-1	TRBJ2-7	-	CASSLLGTLPYEQYF	TGCGCCAGCAGCTTACTCGGGACACTTCCCTACGAGCAGTACTTC
-	TRBV9	TRBJ2-1	TRBD2	CASSLVGTRGFGEQFF	TGTGCCAGCAGCCTTGTAGGGACTAGGGGGTTCGGTGAGCAGTTCTTC
-	TRBV28	TRBJ1-4	TRBD1	CASSDGTGLEKLFF	TGTGCCAGCAGTGACGGGACAGGGCTGGAAAAACTGTTTTTT
-	TRBV2	TRBJ2-7	-	CASTLNPTAGSYEQYF	TGTGCCAGCACTTTGAATCCGACAGCAGGCTCCTACGAGCAGTACTTC
-	TRBV11-3	TRBJ2-4	-	CASSMGLAKNIQYF	TGTGCCAGCAGCATGGGACTAGCCAAAAACATTCAGTACTTC
-	TRBV18	TRBJ2-7	TRBD2	CASSPSGPTGGEQYF	TGTGCCAGCTCACCATCGGGGCCCACCGGGGGGGAGCAGTACTTC
-	TRBV19	TRBJ2-2	-	CASSPRPGGTGELFF	TGTGCCAGTAGTCCCCGCCCTGGAGGGACCGGGGAGCTGTTTTTT
-	TRBV7-9	TRBJ2-7	TRBD2	CSSSWGGLSYEQYF	TGTTCCAGCAGCTGGGGGGGATTATCCTACGAGCAGTACTTC
-	TRBV5-6	TRBJ2-7	TRBD1	CASSSPTGTSYEQYF	TGTGCCAGCAGCTCCCCGACAGGGACGTCCTACGAGCAGTACTTC
-	TRBV9	TRBJ2-7	-	CASSAATDTSYEQYF	TGTGCCAGCAGCGCAGCGACAGACACCTCCTACGAGCAGTACTTC
-	TRBV7-8	TRBJ2-5	-	CASSPRRFREGETQYF	TGTGCCAGCAGCCCCAGACGGTTCAGGGAAGGAGAGACCCAGTACTTC
-	TRBV9	TRBJ2-1	-	CASRWSGSGEGEQFF	TGTGCCAGCAGGTGGTCCGGATCAGGGGAAGGTGAGCAGTTCTTC
-	TRBV7-8	TRBJ2-2	-	CASSRGQPTGELFF	TGTGCCAGCAGCCGAGGACAGCCCACCGGGGAGCTGTTTTTT
-	TRBV13	TRBJ1-2	-	CASSSPGETNYGYTF	TGTGCCAGCAGCTCCCCGGGAGAAACAAACTATGGCTACACCTTC
-	TRBV29-1	TRBJ2-2	-	CSVPGSTGELFF	TGCAGCGTTCCGGGTTCAACCGGGGAGCTGTTTTTT
-	TRBV27	TRBJ2-7	TRBD2	CASTLGGFGGPYEQYF	TGTGCCAGCACCCTCGGGGGGTTCGGAGGCCCCTACGAGCAGTACTTC
-	TRBV4-1	TRBJ2-5	-	CASSLIPDSKETQYF	TGCGCCAGCAGCCTTATCCCAGACAGCAAAGAGACCCAGTACTTC
-	TRBV29-1	TRBJ2-7	TRBD1	CSVGNSQGQGLGSYEQYF	TGCAGCGTTGGGAACTCGCAGGGACAGGGCCTTGGGTCCTACGAGCAGTACTTC
-	TRBV19	TRBJ1-1	-	CASSIGHIMNTEAFF	TGTGCCAGTAGTATAGGACACATCATGAACACTGAAGCTTTCTTT